This T cell receptor beta chain was observed in a study of low-dose radiotherapy and immunotherapy resistance in tumors. Across the study: Patients were treated with intravenous nivolumab at 240 mg every two weeks and were also dosed with ipilimumab at 1 mg/kg every six weeks. Each patient took aspirin at a dose of 300 mg by mouth once daily over the course of four cycles, with dosing beginning on cycle 1 day 1.

Both TCRalpha and TCRbeta chains were reverse transcribed with V-gene-specific primers. TCRs were put through approximately 20 PCR cycles of amplification with Phusion. A constant-region primer and the V-primer adapter served as the primer pair. TCRdb reprocessed the reads via MiXCR and lists one record per CDR3 protein. The sample yields about 60,000 distinct CDR3 sequences, less than 25% seen once. V shed 1 base and J shed 2 bases, with 9 bases lying between them. CDR1 is SGHAT and CDR2 is FQNNGV in the germline V gene. CDR3 size: 15 residues. Time point meaning: before trial treatment. This clonotype occurred many times.

The source material was PBMCs, sampled before treatment. V usage is TRBV11-2 and J usage is TRBJ2-1; TRBD1 or TRBD2 may be the D gene (6 bases each). This TCR came from a male donor with prostate cancer. The CDR3 bases are TGTGCCAGCAGCTTAGGAGGGGGGCCCTACAATGAGCAGTTCTTC. Protein sequence: CASSLGGGPYNEQFF.